This T cell receptor beta chain was recorded in a study of blood T cell repertoires in COVID-19. V lost 4 bases and J 0 bases, leaving 13 bases between the germline ends. This CDR3 has 17 amino acids. Germline-derived CDR1 and CDR2 are LGHNA and YNFKEQ. The assay was immunoSEQ multiplex PCR, and TCRdb's table has in-frame clones only and misses some. The table lists about 430,000 clones, 80% to 90% of them singletons. The sample consisted of PBMCs or T cells enriched from blood (not recorded which). The receptor was isolated from a man between 25 and 39 years old who had recovered from COVID-19. This chain uses TRBV4-2 with TRBJ1-6; D not resolved. CDR3 nucleotide sequence: TGTGCCAGCAGCCTCAAACCCCCCGGCTCCTATAATTCACCCCTCCACTTT. Its translation is CASSLKPPGSYNSPLHF.